This T cell receptor beta chain was found in a study of PD-1 blockade in mismatch repair-deficient tumors. About the study: All were previously treated, progressing patients with over 9 mismatch repair-deficient cancer types.

The method was immunoSEQ multiplex PCR; TCRdb's version includes in-frame clones alone and lacks a portion of them. The sample records around 120,000 clones, around 87% being singletons. The CDR3 has 14 residues. In germline, CDR1 is MNHEY, CDR2 SMNVEV (reference sequence). J gave up 6 bases and V 10 bases, and 9 bases lay outside the gene matches. The source is an adult with mismatch repair-deficient cancer. The chain joins TRBV27 to TRBJ2-1, with 10 bases aligning to TRBD2. Sequences were derived from peripheral blood, sampled 44 weeks after starting pembrolizumab. The CDR3 spells CATSSGRASNEQFF. DNA for the CDR3: TGTGCCACTTCCAGCGGGAGGGCCTCCAATGAGCAGTTCTTC.